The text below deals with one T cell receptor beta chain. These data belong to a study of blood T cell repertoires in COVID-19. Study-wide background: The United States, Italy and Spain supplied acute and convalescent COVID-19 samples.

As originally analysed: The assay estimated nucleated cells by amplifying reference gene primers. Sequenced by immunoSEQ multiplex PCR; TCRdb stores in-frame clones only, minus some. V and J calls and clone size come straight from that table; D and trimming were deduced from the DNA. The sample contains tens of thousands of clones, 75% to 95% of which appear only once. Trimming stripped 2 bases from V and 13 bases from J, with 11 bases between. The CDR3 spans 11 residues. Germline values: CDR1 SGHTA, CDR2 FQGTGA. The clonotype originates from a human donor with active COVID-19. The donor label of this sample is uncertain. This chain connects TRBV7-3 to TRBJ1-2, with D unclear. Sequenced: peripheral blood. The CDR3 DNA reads TGTGCCAGCAGCTTACTGGGCCGTCTCACCTTC. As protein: CASSLLGRLTF.